These 14 T cell receptor beta chains were sequenced from one sample in a study of response to subunit inactivated influenza vaccine. TCRdb re-derived calls from the RT-PCR reads in MiXCR, one entry per CDR3 protein. The sample contains 530,000 or so distinct CDR3 sequences, around 13% of which appear only once. Specimen: PBMCs from blood, collected roughly 13 days after vaccination. The source is a man aged 50 to 60 who received an inactivated influenza vaccine.

The V call is TRBV11-3, the J call TRBJ2-1; D gene ambiguous. V lost 3 bases, J lost 9 bases, and 6 bases lay in between. Per the germline V gene, CDR1 is SGHNT and CDR2 is YENEEA. This CDR3 is 11 amino acids long. The CDR3 DNA reads as TGTGCCAGCAGCTTCGGTGTTGAGCAGTTCTTC. Translation gives CASSFGVEQFF.

This clonotype has only a few counts. The chain employs TRBV6-5 and TRBJ2-7, with no clear D. V lost 3 bases, J lost 9 bases, and 21 bases lay in between. The CDR3 loop spans 15 amino acids. The V gene's germline CDR1 is MNHEY and CDR2 SVGAGI. In DNA, the CDR3 is TGTGCCAGCAGTTATAGACCGGGCTCAGGAGTAGGGCAGTACTTC. Amino acid sequence: CASSYRPGSGVGQYF.

The gene calls are TRBV7-2 and TRBJ2-3; 7 nucleotides match TRBD2. The CDR3 totals 16 residues. CDR1 SGHTA and CDR2 FQGNSA come from the germline V gene. V was pared by 4 bases and J by 0 bases, with 7 bases of the junction left unmatched. The CDR3: CASSSFPAGSTDTQYF. CDR3 DNA: TGTGCCAGCAGCTCTTTTCCAGCGGGGAGCACAGATACGCAGTATTTT.

Many counts were recorded for this clonotype. The V and J genes are TRBV15 and TRBJ1-2; no definite D call. The V gene's germline CDR1 is LNHNV and CDR2 YYDKDF (reference sequence). The germline V and J ends were trimmed by 6 bases and 8 bases, with 19 bases remaining between them. The CDR3 consists of 14 residues. CDR3 sequence reads: CATRRSVGSWGYTF. CDR3 DNA sequence: TGTGCCACCAGGCGCTCGGTTGGTAGTTGGGGCTACACCTTC.

This clonotype was seen ten or more times. The chain joins TRBV20-1 to TRBJ1-2; possible D gene TRBD1, 5 bases. There are 13 residues in the CDR3. Germline-derived CDR1 and CDR2 are DFQATT and SNEGSKA (reference sequence). V was pared by 1 base and J by 7 bases, with 13 bases between. In DNA form, the CDR3 reads TGCAGTGCTAGAGGAACAGGTCTTGTTGGCTACACCTTC. Translation gives CSARGTGLVGYTF.

The chain has TRBV7-3 and TRBJ1-2, with no clear D. Trimming left V 3 bases short and J 5 bases short, with 16 bases between. Germline CDR1 is SGHTA and CDR2 is FQGTGA. CDR3 length equals 15 residues. CDR3 coding DNA: TGTGCCAGCAGCTTCGGAGACGGGCCTTCTTATGGCTACACCTTC. As protein: CASSFGDGPSYGYTF.

As for this clonotype: A read error may account for a junction end that differs from germline. The rearrangement links TRBV4-2 to TRBJ2-5; D perhaps matches TRBD1 (6 bases). This CDR3 spans 15 amino acids. The germline gives CDR1 LGHNA, CDR2 YNFKEQ. Here the CDR3 reads CARSQVGAGKETQYF. CDR3 sequence (DNA): TGTGCCAGGAGCCAAGTGGGGGCAGGGAAAGAGACCCAGTACTTC.

The chain carries TRBV11-2 and TRBJ2-5, with TRBD2 matching 8 bases. The V gene's germline CDR1 is SGHAT and CDR2 FQNNGV. V shed 4 bases, J shed 5 bases, and the junction held 6 bases outside the gene matches. This CDR3 contains 14 residues. CDR3 coding DNA: TGTGCCAGCAGCTATAGCGGGAATGTTGAGACCCAGTACTTC. Its protein is CASSYSGNVETQYF.

This clonotype has just one count. The rearrangement joins TRBV11-2 to TRBJ2-6; 7 nucleotides align to TRBD2. The junction had 6 bases not matched to a gene; V was cut back by 4 bases and J by 3 bases. The germline CDR1 and CDR2 sequences are SGHAT and FQNNGV. CDR3 length: 16 residues. This chain's CDR3 is CASSWSGTGGANVLTF. CDR3 nucleotides: TGTGCCAGCAGCTGGAGCGGGACTGGTGGGGCCAACGTCCTGACTTTC.

This clonotype was detected only once. The chain carries TRBV12-3 or TRBV12-4 and TRBJ1-1, with 8 bases aligning to TRBD1. This CDR3 comprises 12 residues. V dropped 6 bases and J dropped 10; count of bases not matched to a gene: 7. CDR3 sequence: CASRDRQGRAFF. In DNA form, the CDR3 reads TGTGCCAGCAGAGACAGACAGGGGAGAGCTTTCTTT.

This clonotype came up many times. The chain employs TRBV12-3 or TRBV12-4 and TRBJ1-1, with TRBD1 as a possible D gene (5 bases). This CDR3 has 14 residues. Trimming removed 6 bases at V and 2 bases at J, with 13 bases between. The CDR3 DNA follows: TGTGCCAGCAGCCGTTTTCAGGGTAACACTGAAGCTTTCTTT. Translating it yields CASSRFQGNTEAFF.

The chain recombines TRBV11-2 with TRBJ2-5, with D possibly being TRBD2 (5 bases). CDR1 SGHAT and CDR2 FQNNGV come from the germline V gene. The V and J ends lost 1 base and 2 bases respectively, with 14 bases between them. The CDR3 has 16 amino acids. The CDR3 sequence: CASSLGVIGKQETQYF. The CDR3 DNA reads as TGTGCCAGCAGCTTAGGGGTTATCGGGAAACAAGAGACCCAGTACTTC.

The sample holds a few counts of this clonotype. The rearrangement joins TRBV2 to TRBJ2-7, with TRBD1 as a possible D gene (6 bases). This CDR3 spans 13 amino acids. V lost 3 bases, J lost 3 bases, and 9 bases lay in between. In germline, CDR1 is SNHLY, CDR2 FYNNEI. The CDR3 DNA is TGTGCCAGCAGTGATAGGACAGACTACGAGCAGTACTTC. The encoded protein is CASSDRTDYEQYF.

In this sample, this clonotype turned up a few times. The chain has TRBV18 and TRBJ1-5; D is unclear. CDR3 length: 14 residues. Between the trimmed V and J ends, which lost 2 bases and 1 base, there was a span of 6 bases. Germline V gene data show CDR1 as KGHSH and CDR2 as LQKENI. For the CDR3, the DNA is TGTGCCAGCTCACCAGATTTCAGCAATCAGCCCCAGCATTTT. This codes for CASSPDFSNQPQHF.